This is a list of T cell receptor beta chains from one sample in a study of blood T cell repertoires in COVID-19. Assay: immunoSEQ multiplex PCR; the TCRdb copy retains only in-frame clones and omits some. The sample yields roughly 430,000 clones, approximately 88% seen once. The source material was PBMCs or T cells enriched from blood (not recorded which). These receptor sequences come from a woman in her thirties or forties with acute COVID-19. Each CDR3 is given with its conserved first and last residue. The D gene is left open where the match is weak. The listing skips clone size in some rows; elsewhere it reads once, few, many or a size class.

TRBD1	.	TRBJ1-1	TRBV12-3/TRBV12-4	CASSRDSVAEAFF	TGTGCCAGCAGTCGGGACAGTGTCGCTGAAGCTTTCTTT
.	.	TRBJ1-1	TRBV11-2	CASRFGDTEAFF	TGTGCCAGCAGATTCGGGGACACTGAAGCTTTCTTT
TRBD1	few	TRBJ1-2	TRBV6-1	CASSEADRGGYGYTF	TGTGCCAGCAGTGAAGCGGACAGGGGGGGGTATGGCTACACCTTC
.	.	TRBJ1-5	TRBV29-1	CSVEVAGDQPQHF	TGCAGCGTTGAAGTGGCAGGGGATCAGCCCCAGCATTTT
TRBD1	.	TRBJ1-2	TRBV6-5	CASSQYRGTNYGYTF	TGTGCCAGCAGCCAGTACAGGGGGACTAACTATGGCTACACCTTC
TRBD1	.	TRBJ1-5	TRBV7-9	CASSLVGTGGNQPQHF	TGTGCCAGCAGCTTAGTGGGGACAGGGGGTAATCAGCCCCAGCATTTT
TRBD1	.	TRBJ2-1	TRBV5-1	CASSSGTGSVNEQFF	TGCGCCAGCAGCTCCGGGACAGGGTCGGTCAATGAGCAGTTCTTC
.	.	TRBJ1-1	TRBV7-9	CASSLAPGMNTEAFF	TGTGCCAGCAGCTTAGCGCCGGGGATGAACACTGAAGCTTTCTTT
TRBD1	.	TRBJ2-1	TRBV10-1	CAFGTGGDNEQFF	TGCGCCTTCGGGACAGGGGGGGACAATGAGCAGTTCTTC
.	.	TRBJ2-7	TRBV10-2	CASSESGFEQYF	TGCGCCAGCAGTGAGTCCGGGTTCGAGCAGTACTTC
.	.	TRBJ1-5	TRBV27	CASSIPGQPQHF	TGTGCCAGCAGTATCCCGGGGCAGCCCCAGCATTTT
TRBD1	.	TRBJ1-3	TRBV25-1	CASSELGTVSGNTIYF	TGTGCCAGCAGTGAATTAGGGACAGTCTCTGGAAACACCATATATTTT
.	.	TRBJ1-4	TRBV5-4	CASSPGRGGEKLFF	TGTGCCAGCAGCCCGGGGAGGGGAGGAGAAAAACTGTTTTTT
.	.	TRBJ1-4	TRBV30	CAWSGTGEKLFF	TGTGCCTGGAGTGGTACAGGGGAAAAACTGTTTTTT
.	.	TRBJ1-2	TRBV4-1	CASSQVVSGVRGNGYTF	TGCGCCAGCAGCCAAGTTGTTAGCGGGGTCAGGGGCAATGGCTACACCTTC
.	.	TRBJ1-4	TRBV10-2	CASSEWTPHEKLFF	TGCGCCAGCAGTGAGTGGACACCCCATGAAAAACTGTTTTTT
.	.	TRBJ1-4	TRBV4-1	CASSQQTLASSTNEKLFF	TGCGCCAGCAGCCAGCAGACACTAGCCTCTTCAACTAATGAAAAACTGTTTTTT
.	.	TRBJ1-1	TRBV12-3/TRBV12-4	CASAHQGPSGAFF	TGTGCCAGCGCTCACCAGGGGCCTTCGGGCGCTTTCTTT
.	.	TRBJ2-1	TRBV4-1	CASSQDPGSLGSYNEQFF	TGCGCCAGCAGCCAAGACCCCGGGTCCCTGGGCTCCTACAATGAGCAGTTCTTC
.	.	TRBJ1-5	TRBV7-2	CASSPTNHQPQHF	TGTGCCAGCAGCCCGACTAACCATCAGCCCCAGCATTTT
.	.	TRBJ1-4	TRBV18	CASSLTATNEKLFF	TGTGCCAGCTCATTGACAGCAACTAATGAAAAACTGTTTTTT
.	.	TRBJ1-4	TRBV14	CASSRTVEKLFF	TGTGCCAGCAGCAGGACAGTTGAAAAACTGTTTTTT
.	.	TRBJ2-7	TRBV19	CASSLFGGYEQYF	TGTGCCAGTAGCCTCTTTGGGGGGTACGAGCAGTACTTC
.	.	TRBJ1-5	TRBV6-5	CASSYSGSIDQPQHF	TGTGCCAGCAGTTACTCGGGCAGTATCGATCAGCCCCAGCATTTT
TRBD1	few	TRBJ1-2	TRBV19	CASSSDRVYGYTF	TGTGCCAGTAGCTCGGACAGGGTCTATGGCTACACCTTC
.	few	TRBJ2-2	TRBV7-9	CASSLVSTGELFF	TGTGCCAGCAGCTTAGTCAGCACCGGGGAGCTGTTTTTT
.	few	TRBJ1-5	TRBV2	CASSEVRGNQPQHF	TGTGCCAGCAGTGAAGTTCGGGGCAATCAGCCCCAGCATTTT
TRBD1	.	TRBJ2-7	TRBV18	CASSQPGTGDPYEQYF	TGTGCCAGCTCACAACCCGGGACAGGGGATCCCTACGAGCAGTACTTC
.	.	TRBJ1-6	TRBV21-1	CASSPFYFDRVDWSPLHF	TGTGCCAGCAGCCCCTTCTACTTTGACAGGGTAGATTGGTCACCCCTCCACTTT
TRBD1	.	TRBJ2-5	TRBV24-1	CATRGQGGDGETQYF	TGTGCCACCAGGGGACAGGGAGGAGACGGAGAGACCCAGTACTTC
TRBD2	.	TRBJ2-7	TRBV18	CASSPTSGGNSYEQYF	TGTGCCAGCTCACCGACTAGCGGGGGGAACTCCTACGAGCAGTACTTC
TRBD1	.	TRBJ1-3	TRBV6-5	CASRIDRASGNTIYF	TGTGCCAGCAGGATCGACAGGGCCTCTGGAAACACCATATATTTT
.	.	TRBJ1-2	TRBV19	CASSSQLNYGYTF	TGTGCCAGTAGCTCACAGCTGAACTATGGCTACACCTTC
TRBD1	.	TRBJ1-2	TRBV7-2	CASSVAGQANYGYTF	TGTGCCAGCAGCGTAGCGGGACAGGCTAACTATGGCTACACCTTC
TRBD1	.	TRBJ2-3	TRBV6-6	CASSYSGTDNTDTQYF	TGTGCCAGCAGTTACTCCGGGACAGACAACACAGATACGCAGTATTTT
TRBD2	.	TRBJ2-1	TRBV6-5	CASSPTSGAKNEQFF	TGTGCCAGCAGTCCGACTAGCGGGGCAAAAAATGAGCAGTTCTTC
.	.	TRBJ2-5	TRBV11-2	CASSLGLVETQYF	TGTGCCAGCAGCCTGGGACTTGTAGAGACCCAGTACTTC
TRBD2	.	TRBJ2-1	TRBV19	CASSRTSGGADYNEQFF	TGTGCCAGTAGTCGGACTAGCGGGGGGGCGGATTACAATGAGCAGTTCTTC
.	.	TRBJ2-2	TRBV6-5	CASRRTIQDTGELFF	TGTGCCAGCAGGAGGACAATCCAGGACACCGGGGAGCTGTTTTTT
TRBD2	.	TRBJ2-7	TRBV24-1	CATSDPQTSGGREQYF	TGTGCCACCAGTGACCCCCAGACTAGCGGGGGGCGCGAGCAGTACTTC
TRBD2	.	TRBJ2-7	TRBV5-6	CASSPYLAGDLLEQYF	TGTGCCAGCAGCCCTTACCTAGCGGGGGACCTTCTCGAGCAGTACTTC